This T cell receptor beta chain was sequenced during a study of blood T cell repertoires in COVID-19. On the study more broadly: Samples taken during acute and convalescent COVID-19 were collected in the United States, Italy and Spain. The cDNA or gDNA used as material had been derived from T cells, B-cell-depleted T cells, or PBMCs.

The V and J ends lost 1 base and 2 bases respectively, with 13 bases between them. Germline values: CDR1 SEHNR, CDR2 FQNEAQ (reference sequence). The CDR3 totals 16 residues. In the source study's methods: Counts of nucleated cells, estimated from reference gene primer amplification, were obtained. The assay was immunoSEQ multiplex PCR, and TCRdb's table has in-frame clones only and misses some. V, J and clone size are those of that table, while D and trimming were read from the DNA. This sample has about 43,000 clones; about nine tenths occur once, and the top ten carry roughly 14%. This clonotype was sampled from a man between 60 and 70 years old with active COVID-19. The chain combines TRBV7-9 with TRBJ2-3; possibly TRBD1 for D (6 bases). Sequencing was carried out using peripheral blood. CDR3 sequence (DNA): TGTGCCAGCAGCTTAGTCCCGGGACAAATCACAGATACGCAGTATTTT. Protein sequence: CASSLVPGQITDTQYF. Full variable domain (outside the CDR3, taken from reference TRBV7-9 and TRBJ2-3): DTGVSQNPRHKITKRGQNVTFRCDPISEHNRLYWYRQTLGQGPEFLTYFQNEAQLEKSRLLSDRFSAERPKGSFSTLEIQRTEQGDSAMYLCASSLVPGQITDTQYFGPGTRLTVL.